This T cell receptor beta chain was recorded in a study of T-cell reconstitution after alpha-beta-depleted transplantation in children. Study results and caveats: Surviving recipient T cells and thymic progenitors accounted for the high day-60 TCRbeta diversity observed in some patients. Roughly two months post-transplant, alpha-beta T cells reportedly originated from several hundred graft clones that had expanded. A year post-transplant, T-cell counts and diversity derived mostly from newly produced T cells.

This clonotype showed up just a few times. Its antigen remains unknown. During its preparation, the TCRbeta library received unique molecular identifiers. TCRdb used MiXCR to reprocess the PCR reads, holding one entry per CDR3 protein. The sample lists a few hundred thousand distinct CDR3 sequences, roughly 15% occurring once. Per the germline V gene, CDR1 is LGHNA and CDR2 is YNFKEQ. The CDR3 has 15 residues. Trimming took 2 bases from V and 1 from J; bases not matched to a gene: 2. The material was PBMCs, mostly from graft donor cells, obtained 360 days after TCRalphabeta/CD19-depleted stem cell transplant. This chain connects TRBV4-2 to TRBJ1-3, with 7 bases fitting TRBD1. This TCR was recovered from a boy in the first two years of life who had a stem cell transplant for Wiskott-Aldrich syndrome, so the T cells may come from the graft donor. CDR3: CASSQSGGSGNTIYF. The CDR3 coding sequence is TGTGCCAGCAGCCAATCAGGGGGGTCTGGAAACACCATATATTTT.